The clone carrying this T cell receptor (beta chain) was recorded many times. The data derive from a study of T cells after yellow fever vaccination. Each CDR3 protein gets one entry after TCRdb re-called the 5' RACE reads with MiXCR. The repertoire includes about 49,000 distinct CDR3 sequences, roughly 7.3% of them detected once, and approximately 28% sits in the top ten. The CDR3 runs to 15 residues. The V gene's germline CDR1 is SGHAT and CDR2 FQNNGV. V gave up 5 bases and J gave up 1 base, with 14 bases separating them. V usage is TRBV11-2 and J usage is TRBJ1-2; D is possibly TRBD1 (6 bases). The sequencing used CD8+ T cells sorted from PBMCs, collected approximately 15 days after the first yellow fever vaccination. This clonotype was obtained from a man between 18 and 35 years old who received the YFV17D yellow fever vaccine. In DNA, the CDR3 is TGTGCCAGCAGCCCCATCGGGGGCGGTAACTATGGCTACACCTTC. As protein: CASSPIGGGNYGYTF.